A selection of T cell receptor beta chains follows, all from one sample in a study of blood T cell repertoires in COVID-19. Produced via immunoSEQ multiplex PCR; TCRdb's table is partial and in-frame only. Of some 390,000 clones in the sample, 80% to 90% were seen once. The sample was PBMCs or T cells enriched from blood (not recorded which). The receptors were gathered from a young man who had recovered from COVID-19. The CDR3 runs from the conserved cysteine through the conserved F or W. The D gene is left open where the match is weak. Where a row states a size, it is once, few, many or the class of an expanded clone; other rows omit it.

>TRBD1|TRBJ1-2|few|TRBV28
CASSSTRQGRIYGYTF
TGTGCCAGCAGTTCCACCCGACAGGGGAGAATCTATGGCTACACCTTC
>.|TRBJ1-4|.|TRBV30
CAWSRRANEKLFF
TGTGCCTGGAGTCGGCGGGCTAATGAAAAACTGTTTTTT
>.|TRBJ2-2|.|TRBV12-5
CASGLVSAAGTGELFF
TGTGCTAGTGGTTTGGTTTCTGCGGCGGGGACCGGGGAGCTGTTTTTT
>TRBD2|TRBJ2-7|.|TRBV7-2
CASSLDGRADEQYF
TGTGCCAGCAGCTTAGACGGGAGGGCCGACGAGCAGTACTTC
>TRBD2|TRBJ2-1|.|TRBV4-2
CASSQVSSGSSYNEQFF
TGTGCCAGCAGCCAAGTTTCGAGCGGGAGCTCCTACAATGAGCAGTTCTTC
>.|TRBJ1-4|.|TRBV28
CASSLLGEANEKLFF
TGTGCCAGCAGCCTCCTTGGGGAGGCTAATGAAAAACTGTTTTTT
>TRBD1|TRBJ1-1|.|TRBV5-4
CASGAGGQGSEAFF
TGTGCCAGCGGGGCCGGGGGACAGGGTTCTGAAGCTTTCTTT
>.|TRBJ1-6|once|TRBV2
CASSPESSPLHF
TGTGCCAGCAGCCCCGAGTCTTCACCCCTCCACTTT
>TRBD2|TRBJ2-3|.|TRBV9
CASSVGGAGAGDTQYF
TGTGCCAGCAGCGTAGGGGGAGCGGGAGCGGGAGATACGCAGTATTTT
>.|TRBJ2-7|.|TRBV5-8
CASSSRHADPYEQYF
TGTGCCAGCAGCTCGAGACACGCCGACCCCTACGAGCAGTACTTC
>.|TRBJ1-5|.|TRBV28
CASSYDSTLRQPQHF
TGTGCCAGCAGTTACGACAGTACTTTAAGACAGCCCCAGCATTTT
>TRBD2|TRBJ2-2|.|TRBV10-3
CAITRLAGENGELFF
TGTGCCATCACCCGGCTAGCGGGAGAGAACGGGGAGCTGTTTTTT
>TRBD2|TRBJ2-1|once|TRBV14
CASSQAGLAKDEQFF
TGTGCCAGCAGCCAAGCGGGACTAGCGAAGGATGAGCAGTTCTTC
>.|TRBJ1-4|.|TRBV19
CASSPGSRNEKLFF
TGTGCCAGTAGCCCCGGGTCTCGTAATGAAAAACTGTTTTTT
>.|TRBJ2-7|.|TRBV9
CASSPRTNSYEQYF
TGTGCCAGCAGCCCCCGGACTAATTCCTACGAGCAGTACTTC
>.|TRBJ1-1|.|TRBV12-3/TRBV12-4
CASSPRTEAFF
TGTGCCAGCAGCCCGAGGACTGAAGCTTTCTTT
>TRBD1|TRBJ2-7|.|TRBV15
CATSRAGGTSYEQYF
TGTGCCACCAGCAGAGCAGGGGGCACTTCCTACGAGCAGTACTTC
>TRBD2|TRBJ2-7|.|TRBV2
CASSEDRTSGTYEQYF
TGTGCCAGCAGTGAAGACAGGACTAGCGGAACCTACGAGCAGTACTTC
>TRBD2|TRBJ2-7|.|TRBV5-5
CASSLALAGSYEQYF
TGTGCCAGCAGCTTGGCCCTAGCGGGCTCCTACGAGCAGTACTTC
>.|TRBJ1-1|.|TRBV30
CAWKQGGMNTEAFF
TGTGCCTGGAAGCAAGGCGGGATGAACACTGAAGCTTTCTTT
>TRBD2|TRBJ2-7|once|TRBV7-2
CASSYQGGTGGEQYF
TGTGCCAGCAGCTACCAGGGCGGCACGGGGGGAGAGCAGTACTTC
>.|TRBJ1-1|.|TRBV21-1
CASSRSTGWNTEAFF
TGTGCCAGCAGCAGATCTACAGGGTGGAACACTGAAGCTTTCTTT
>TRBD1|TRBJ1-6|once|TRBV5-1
CASSQTGGDSPLHF
TGCGCCAGCAGCCAGACAGGGGGCGATTCACCCCTCCACTTT
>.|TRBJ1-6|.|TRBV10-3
CATSRGNSPLHF
TGTGCCACCTCCCGGGGGAATTCACCCCTCCACTTT
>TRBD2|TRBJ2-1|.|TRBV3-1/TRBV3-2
CASSHSSGRAPEQFF
TGTGCCAGCAGTCATTCTAGCGGGAGGGCCCCTGAGCAGTTCTTC
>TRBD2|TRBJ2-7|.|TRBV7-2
CASSLAVSTSGEYEQYF
TGTGCCAGCAGCTTAGCGGTTTCCACTAGCGGAGAGTACGAGCAGTACTTC
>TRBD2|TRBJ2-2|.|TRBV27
CASSGTSGSRVTGELFF
TGTGCCAGCAGTGGGACTAGCGGGAGTAGGGTGACCGGGGAGCTGTTTTTT
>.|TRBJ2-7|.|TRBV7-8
CASSLGHSSYEQYF
TGTGCCAGCAGCTTGGGACATAGCTCCTACGAGCAGTACTTC
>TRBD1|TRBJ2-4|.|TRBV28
CASGGDRGPGAKNIQYF
TGTGCCAGCGGCGGGGACAGGGGGCCGGGGGCCAAAAACATTCAGTACTTC
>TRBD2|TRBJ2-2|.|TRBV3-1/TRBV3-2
CASSPSGNTGELFF
TGTGCCAGCAGCCCTAGCGGGAACACCGGGGAGCTGTTTTTT
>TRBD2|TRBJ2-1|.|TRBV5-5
CASSLFAGDEQFF
TGTGCCAGCAGCTTGTTTGCGGGGGATGAGCAGTTCTTC
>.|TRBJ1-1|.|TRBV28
CASSPLYRTEAFF
TGTGCCAGCAGTCCCCTATATCGGACTGAAGCTTTCTTT
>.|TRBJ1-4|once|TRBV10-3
CAISGTFSQATNEKLFF
TGTGCCATCAGTGGGACATTTTCTCAGGCAACTAATGAAAAACTGTTTTTT
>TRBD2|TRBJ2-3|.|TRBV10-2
CASSESGGGADTQYF
TGCGCCAGCAGTGAGTCGGGCGGGGGGGCAGATACGCAGTATTTT
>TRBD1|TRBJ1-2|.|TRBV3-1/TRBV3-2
CASSQTGGYGYTF
TGTGCCAGCAGCCAAACAGGGGGCTATGGCTACACCTTC
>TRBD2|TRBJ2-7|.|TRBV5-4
CATTVSGGSYEQYF
TGTGCCACCACAGTTAGCGGGGGTTCCTACGAGCAGTACTTC
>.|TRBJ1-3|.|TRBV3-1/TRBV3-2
CASSQGTWSREGNTIYF
TGTGCCAGCAGCCAAGGGACGTGGTCGAGGGAAGGAAACACCATATATTTT
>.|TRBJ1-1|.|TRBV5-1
CASSVEGVAEAFF
TGCGCCAGCAGCGTTGAGGGAGTAGCTGAAGCTTTCTTT
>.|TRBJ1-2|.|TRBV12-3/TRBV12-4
CASSLAGYGYTF
TGTGCCAGCAGTTTAGCCGGCTATGGCTACACCTTC
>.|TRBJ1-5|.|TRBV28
CASSLPSYSNQPQHF
TGTGCCAGCAGTTTACCCAGTTACAGCAATCAGCCCCAGCATTTT
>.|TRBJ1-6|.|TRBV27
CASSTGTSNSPLHF
TGTGCCAGCAGTACCGGGACAAGTAATTCACCCCTCCACTTT
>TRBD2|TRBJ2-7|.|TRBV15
CATSNGRQRGFYEQYF
TGTGCCACCAGTAACGGACGACAGCGGGGGTTCTACGAGCAGTACTTC
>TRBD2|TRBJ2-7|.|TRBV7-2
CASTQIELGTSGTYEQYF
TGTGCCAGCACCCAAATAGAATTGGGGACTAGCGGGACCTACGAGCAGTACTTC
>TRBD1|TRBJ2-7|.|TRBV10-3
CAISPGTGGQYF
TGTGCCATCAGTCCCGGGACAGGGGGCCAGTACTTC
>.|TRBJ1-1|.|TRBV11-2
CASSLTAGNTEAFF
TGTGCCAGCAGCCTCACTGCAGGAAACACTGAAGCTTTCTTT
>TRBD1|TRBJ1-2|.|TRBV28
CASVSGTGGIMGGYTF
TGTGCCAGCGTATCCGGGACAGGGGGCATAATGGGTGGCTACACCTTC
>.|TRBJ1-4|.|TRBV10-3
CAIREGSGPATNEKLFF
TGTGCCATCAGGGAGGGGAGTGGGCCTGCAACTAATGAAAAACTGTTTTTT
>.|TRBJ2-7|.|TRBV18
CASSPTGGNEQYF
TGTGCCAGCTCACCGACTGGCGGCAACGAGCAGTACTTC
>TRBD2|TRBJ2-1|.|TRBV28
CASSLGGRAAVEQFF
TGTGCCAGCAGTTTAGGGGGGAGGGCCGCGGTTGAGCAGTTCTTC
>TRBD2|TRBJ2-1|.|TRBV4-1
CASSQQAGLAGTAYNEQFF
TGCGCCAGCAGCCAACAGGCGGGACTAGCGGGAACAGCCTACAATGAGCAGTTCTTC
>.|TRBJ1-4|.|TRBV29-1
CSVGSAGNEKLFF
TGCAGCGTGGGTTCCGCGGGTAATGAAAAACTGTTTTTT
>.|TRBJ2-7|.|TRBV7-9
CASSQQGVSYEQYF
TGTGCCAGCAGCCAACAGGGAGTTTCCTACGAGCAGTACTTC
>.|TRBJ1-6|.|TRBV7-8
CASSFSNNSPLHF
TGTGCCAGCAGCTTCTCTAATAATTCACCCCTCCACTTT
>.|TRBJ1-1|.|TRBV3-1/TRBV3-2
CASSLEPTGEAFF
TGTGCCAGCAGCCTAGAACCGACCGGGGAAGCTTTCTTT
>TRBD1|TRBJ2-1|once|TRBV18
CASSRTGPSNEQFF
TGTGCCAGCTCACGGACAGGGCCTTCTAATGAGCAGTTCTTC